Below, 14 T cell receptor beta chains from the same sample are listed, as sequenced in a study of T cells of healthy individuals. MiXCR, run by TCRdb on the 5' RACE reads, gives a single entry per CDR3 protein. The data show tens of thousands of distinct CDR3 sequences, with roughly 17% seen just once and approximately 4.8% held by the top ten. The receptors originated from a human donor in good health.

To note about this clonotype: A read error may be the cause here, since a much bigger clone is one base away. The rearrangement uses TRBV29-1 and TRBJ1-2, with 8 bases fitting TRBD1. The CDR3 extends over 14 amino acids. CDR1 is SQVTM, CDR2 ANQGSEA, per germline. CDR3 sequence (DNA): TGCAGCGCCGACCGTGGACAGGGCGACTATGGCTACAACTTC. This encodes CSADRGQGDYGYNF.

This clonotype was seen repeatedly, ten times or more. This chain uses TRBV2 with TRBJ1-5, with D possibly matching TRBD1 (5 bases). The V gene's germline CDR1 is SNHLY and CDR2 FYNNEI. This CDR3 region has 14 residues. V lost 1 base to trimming and J lost 5 bases, with 9 bases between them. The CDR3 protein is CASSEGQLDQPQHF. The DNA for the CDR3 is TGTGCCAGCAGTGAAGGACAGCTTGATCAGCCCCAGCATTTT.

This clonotype has a count of ten or more. J is TRBJ2-3 and V is TRBV7-6, with 12 bases matching TRBD2. V shed 6 bases, J shed 7 bases, and the junction held 8 bases outside the gene matches. This CDR3 spans 15 amino acids. The germline CDR1 and CDR2 sequences are SGHVS and FNYEAQ. CDR3 region: CASSPGTSGFYTQYF. CDR3 coding DNA: TGTGCCAGCAGTCCCGGGACTAGCGGGTTTTATACGCAGTATTTT.

The chain couples TRBV12-3 or TRBV12-4 to TRBJ2-3; 9 bases match TRBD2. Trimming took 4 bases from V and 3 from J; bases not matched to a gene: 17. This CDR3 has 19 residues. CDR3 region: CASSYVAGASDPYTDTQYF. The CDR3 nucleotides are TGTGCCAGCAGTTATGTAGCGGGGGCCTCAGACCCCTATACAGATACGCAGTATTTT.

This clonotype showed up just a few times. The V call is TRBV6-2 or TRBV6-3, the J call TRBJ2-1; 7 bases line up with TRBD2. The CDR3 spans 14 residues. The V and J ends lost 7 bases and 0 bases, in that order; junction bases with no gene match: 3. Per germline, CDR1 MNHEY and CDR2 SVGEGT. The chain's CDR3 is CASTREDSYNEQFF. Here the CDR3 DNA reads TGTGCCAGCACCCGGGAGGACTCCTACAATGAGCAGTTCTTC.

In its sample, this clonotype was seen a few times. The CDR3 sequence is CASRARENGETQYF. The CDR3 DNA reads as TGTGCCAGCAGGGCCCGAGAGAACGGGGAGACCCAGTACTTC. J is TRBJ2-5 and V is TRBV12-3 or TRBV12-4; the D is unclear. V gave up 6 bases and J gave up 5 bases, with 16 bases separating them. The CDR3 is 14 residues long.

The sample holds many counts of this clonotype. This sequence joins TRBV5-1 and TRBJ1-1; 8 positions match TRBD1. CDR3 length: 16 residues. Germline-derived CDR1 and CDR2 are SGHRS and YFSETQ. J was trimmed by 5 bases and V by 0 bases; bases with no gene match: 9. The DNA of the CDR3 is TGCGCCAGCAGCTTGGGTCTCCAGGGGGCGTTAACTGAAGCTTTCTTT. Its translation is CASSLGLQGALTEAFF. Supplemented by reference TRBV5-1 and TRBJ1-1, the full variable domain reads KAGVTQTPRYLIKTRGQQVTLSCSPISGHRSVSWYQQTPGQGLQFLFEYFSETQRNKGNFPGRFSGRQFSNSRSEMNVSTLELGDSALYLCASSLGLQGALTEAFFGQGTRLTVV.

On this clonotype itself: This may stem from a read error, because a much larger clone lies one nucleotide away. The gene calls are TRBV28 and TRBJ1-4; weak D call: TRBD1 (5 bases). The CDR3 totals 13 residues. The V end lost 11 bases, the J end lost 2 bases, and 12 bases lay between the germline ends. Germline assignment: CDR1 MDHEN and CDR2 SYDVKM. The CDR3 coding sequence is TGTGCCGGGACTGCAGGGACTAATGAAAAACTGTTTTTT. It encodes CAGTAGTNEKLFF.

This clonotype showed up many times. The V call is TRBV6-2 or TRBV6-3, the J call TRBJ1-5, with D unclear. Germline values: CDR1 MNHEY, CDR2 SVGEGT. The CDR3 extends over 13 amino acids. Trimming took off 8 bases at V and 1 base at J, with 9 bases between the two ends. The CDR3 coding sequence is TGTGCCAGCTCCCCCTGGAGCAATCAGCCCCAGCATTTT. As protein: CASSPWSNQPQHF.

Ten or more counts support this clonotype. DNA of the CDR3: TGCGCCAGCAGCCAAGTGTGGAACCTTAACTATGGCTACACCTTC. Its protein product is CASSQVWNLNYGYTF. The chain uses TRBV4-1 and TRBJ1-2; D is unclear. The V end lost 1 base, the J end lost 1 base, and 10 bases lay between the germline ends. CDR3 size: 15 residues. Looked up from germline, CDR1 is MGHRA and CDR2 is YSYEKL.

This clonotype was recorded a few times. The rearrangement joins TRBV3-1 to TRBJ2-2; D is possibly TRBD2 (5 bases). The CDR3 totals 13 residues. The germline V gene encodes CDR1 LGHDT and CDR2 YNNKEL (reference sequence). V was pared by 2 bases and J by 5 bases, with 6 bases between. Here the CDR3 DNA reads TGTGCCAGCAGCCAAAGAGGGACCGGGGAGCTGTTTTTT. Translated: CASSQRGTGELFF.

The chain combines TRBV24-1 with TRBJ1-1, with a weak D call TRBD1 (5 bases). Germline V gives CDR1 KGHDR, CDR2 SFDVKD. Trimming stripped 4 bases from V and 5 bases from J, with 10 bases between. The CDR3 totals 13 residues. CDR3 bases: TGTGCCACCAGTGACTGGGGGGAAACTGAAGCTTTCTTT. This sequence encodes CATSDWGETEAFF.

DNA of the CDR3: TGTGCCAGCAGTGAGGCCCTTAGTAACTATGGCTACACCTTC. Translated, it gives CASSEALSNYGYTF. The rearrangement joins TRBV2 to TRBJ1-2; D is ambiguous. V lost 3 bases and J 1 base, leaving 9 bases between the germline ends. The CDR3 runs 14 residues. The germline CDR1 and CDR2 sequences are SNHLY and FYNNEI.

Regarding this clonotype: A much larger clone differs by one base, so this may be a read error. The chain recombines TRBV4-3 with TRBJ2-1; no reliable D call. Trimming pared 6 bases from V and 9 bases from J, leaving 15 bases between. Germline values: CDR1 LGHNA, CDR2 YSLEER. CDR3 length: 13 residues. DNA for the CDR3: TGCGCCAGCAGGCAGGACCCCTATTTTGAGCAGTTCTTC. It specifies CASRQDPYFEQFF.